These T cell receptor beta chains were read from a single sample in a study of T cell changes during pregnancy in multiple sclerosis. Sequencing was performed with immunoSEQ multiplex PCR; in TCRdb, only in-frame clones are kept and a portion is missing. Of about 28,000 clones listed, around 89% were seen once; the top ten hold under 3.5%. Here the sequenced sample was CD4+ T cells from peripheral blood mononuclear cells, taken in the first trimester of pregnancy. These receptors all come from a female donor in good health, enrolled as a control in a pregnancy study. Both conserved end residues are part of each CDR3. The D gene is left open where the match is weak. The size field is filled for only some rows; it gives once, few, many or a size class.

>NA|TRBJ1-1|TRBV20-1|NA
TGCAGTGCCCTACGGCAGGTCGAAGCTTTCTTT
CSALRQVEAFF
>NA|TRBJ2-7|TRBV20-1|NA
TGCAGTGCTAGGACGGGGGACGAGCAGTACTTC
CSARTGDEQYF
>NA|TRBJ1-5|TRBV4-1|NA
TGCGCCAGCAGCCAAGTTTCCGGTTCTAGCAATCAGCCCCAGCATTTT
CASSQVSGSSNQPQHF
>NA|TRBJ1-5|TRBV1|NA
TGCACCAGCAGCCGGGAGAGGCGTCAGCCCCAGCATTTT
CTSSRERRQPQHF
>NA|TRBJ1-1|TRBV14|NA
TGTGCCAGCAGCCACACAGGGATGCGGACTGAAGCTTTCTTT
CASSHTGMRTEAFF
>TRBD1|TRBJ1-5|TRBV27|NA
TGTGCCAGCAGTAGACAGGGCGCGCAGCCCCAGCATTTT
CASSRQGAQPQHF
>NA|TRBJ1-2|TRBV7-2|NA
TGTGCCAGCAGCTTAAGTCGGGGGAAGATAAACTATGGCTACACCTTC
CASSLSRGKINYGYTF
>TRBD1|TRBJ2-3|TRBV6-6|once
TGTGCCAGCAGTTCAGGGACAGTCACAGATACGCAGTATTTT
CASSSGTVTDTQYF
>NA|TRBJ2-5|TRBV5-5|NA
TGTGCCAGCAGCTTGGGCGGCTCCCAAGAGACCCAGTACTTC
CASSLGGSQETQYF
>NA|TRBJ1-2|TRBV4-2|NA
TGTGCCAGCAGCCAAGGCGGGGGGTCCTTATTCTATGGCTACACCTTC
CASSQGGGSLFYGYTF
>TRBD2|TRBJ2-1|TRBV30|NA
TGTGCCTGGAGTGGGACTAGCGGACACAATGAGCAGTTCTTC
CAWSGTSGHNEQFF
>TRBD2|TRBJ2-5|TRBV28|NA
TGTGCCAGCATGACTAGCGGAGAGACCCAGTACTTC
CASMTSGETQYF
>NA|TRBJ2-1|TRBV29-1|NA
TGCAGCGTTGTCAAAACGCAGGACAACTCCTACAATGAGCAGTTCTTC
CSVVKTQDNSYNEQFF
>NA|TRBJ2-4|TRBV27|few
TGTGCCAGCAGCTGCTGGGCGGAGGGAGCCAAAAACATTCAGTACTTC
CASSCWAEGAKNIQYF
>NA|TRBJ1-1|TRBV2|NA
TGTGCCAGCGGAGCGGAAGGGGGATACACTGAAGCTTTCTTT
CASGAEGGYTEAFF
>TRBD1|TRBJ1-3|TRBV7-2|NA
TGTGCCAGCAGCTCAGGCGGAACAGGGGTCTTAGGAAACACCATATATTTT
CASSSGGTGVLGNTIYF
>TRBD1|TRBJ1-2|TRBV30|NA
TGTGCCTGGATCGAATCCCGGGACAGGGGTCCCTACACCTTC
CAWIESRDRGPYTF